This paragraph reports one T cell receptor beta chain. The target antigen is unknown. This sample stems from a study of cytomegalovirus exposure and HLA in healthy donors. General observations from the study: In vitro experiments confirmed that three CMV-associated chains were specific for CMV antigens.

The V segment lost 5 bases and the J segment 1 base; nucleotides outside the gene matches: 10. Looked up from germline, CDR1 is SEHNR and CDR2 is FQNEAQ (reference sequence). The CDR3 has 16 amino acids. A multiplex PCR was run with 60 Vbeta primers and 13 Jbeta primers. Here immunoSEQ multiplex PCR was the method, and the copy in TCRdb shows in-frame clones only, minus some. The profile covers tens of thousands of clones, with around 67% appearing a single time and about 2.5% taken by the ten largest. This rearrangement joins TRBV7-9 to TRBJ2-7; 8 nucleotides agree with TRBD1. Sequenced: PBMCs. This clonotype was sampled from a human donor in good health. For the CDR3, the DNA is TGTGCCAGCAGCCCCCTATCGGGACAGGTTTCCTACGAGCAGTACTTC. As protein: CASSPLSGQVSYEQYF.